One sample yielded the 2 T cell receptor beta chains listed below, sequenced in a study of molecular identifiers for immune sequencing clone quantification. TCRdb re-analysed the PCR reads in MiXCR, keeping a single row per CDR3 protein. The table shows hundreds of thousands of distinct CDR3 sequences, with roughly a fifth occurring only once. The sample comprised naive CD8+ T cells from blood, with Jurkat cell RNA spiked in. Sample subset: FACS-sorted CD8+CD4-CCR7+CD45RA+ naive T cells. These receptors were taken from a human donor in good health. Some libraries in this study had Jurkat cell RNA spiked in.

This clonotype was counted a few times. The gene calls are TRBV6-2 or TRBV6-3 and TRBJ2-2; no definite D call. CDR1 is MNHEY, CDR2 SVGEGT, per germline. CDR3 length equals 16 residues. Trimming removed 1 base from V and 5 bases from J, with 14 bases in between. The chain's CDR3 is CASSYYEASRTGELFF. Written as DNA, the CDR3 is TGTGCCAGCAGTTACTATGAAGCCTCGAGGACCGGGGAGCTGTTTTTT.

This clonotype was seen ten or more times. The chain combines TRBV6-5 with TRBJ1-1; possible D gene TRBD1, 5 bases. Trimming removed 6 bases from V and 1 base from J, with 15 bases in between. CDR3 length: 15 residues. Germline V gene lookup returns CDR1 MNHEY and CDR2 SVGAGI. CDR3: CASRDRDGRNTEAFF. CDR3 DNA: TGTGCCAGCAGGGACCGGGACGGACGGAACACTGAAGCTTTCTTT.